What follows are 9 T cell receptor beta chains derived from one specimen sequenced in a study of radiation and T cells in renal cell carcinoma. As to time point: blood 2 weeks post-SBRT. Treatment in this sample: 15 Gy SBRT to primary tumor, nephrectomy 4 weeks later. Using immunoSEQ multiplex PCR, the repertoire was profiled, and TCRdb retains in-frame clones only, with some absent. Of around 130,000 clones listed, approximately 78% are singletons. Specimen: blood, collected from a patient whose treatment included radiotherapy and nephrectomy. The origin of the receptors is a woman aged 60-75 years with renal cell carcinoma.

The chain employs TRBV7-3 and TRBJ2-1; possibly TRBD1 for D (6 bases). CDR3 length: 15 amino acids. The germline gives CDR1 SGHTA, CDR2 FQGTGA. Trimming removed 4 bases from V and 7 bases from J, with 17 bases in between. As DNA, the CDR3 is TGTGCCAGCAGCTCCCAGGGGCCGAGTATGAATGAGCAGTTCTTC. Translation gives CASSSQGPSMNEQFF.

This clone has just one count. The gene calls are TRBV28 and TRBJ2-2, with D perhaps TRBD2 (5 bases). V shed 3 bases and J shed 0 bases, with 11 bases lying between them. Per the germline V gene, CDR1 is MDHEN and CDR2 is SYDVKM. This CDR3 has 16 amino acids. In DNA form, the CDR3 reads TGTGCCAGCAGTTTCGCGTGGGAGCCGAACACCGGGGAGCTGTTTTTT. It translates to CASSFAWEPNTGELFF.

The rearrangement uses TRBV25-1 and TRBJ1-1; weak D call: TRBD1 (6 bases). The CDR3 has 15 amino acids. CDR1 is MGHDK and CDR2 is SYGVNS in the germline V gene. Deletions cut 6 bases from V and 5 bases from J, with 19 bases between. DNA of the CDR3: TGTGCCAGCAGGACGACGGGGGGCGTTAAGACTGAAGCTTTCTTT. Its translation: CASRTTGGVKTEAFF.

The V and J genes are TRBV6-1 and TRBJ1-2; 7 bases map to TRBD1. The CDR3 is made up of 16 amino acids. Germline V gene data show CDR1 as MNHNS and CDR2 as SASEGT. J lost 3 bases, V lost 1 base, and 8 bases had no gene match. The CDR3 DNA is TGTGCCAGCAGTGAAGTTACGACAGGGAGGGACTATGGCTACACCTTC. The encoded protein is CASSEVTTGRDYGYTF.

V is TRBV11-2 and J is TRBJ2-5; D is undetermined. Germline V lookup: CDR1 SGHAT, CDR2 FQNNGV. V lost 4 bases to trimming and J lost 7 bases, with 10 bases between them. This CDR3 spans 12 amino acids. The CDR3 reads CASSSLYRTQYF. The CDR3 DNA is TGTGCCAGCAGCTCCTTATATCGGACCCAGTACTTC.

The chain recombines TRBV7-3 with TRBJ1-2; no definite D call. The CDR3 consists of 13 residues. V lost 2 bases, J lost 2 bases, and 6 bases lay in between. Germline CDR1 SGHTA, CDR2 FQGTGA. In DNA form, the CDR3 reads TGTGCCAGCAGCTTAGACGCAAACTATGGCTACACCTTC. Translated: CASSLDANYGYTF.

V gene TRBV30 combines with J gene TRBJ2-1; 9 bases agree with TRBD1. The junction had 9 bases not matched to a gene; V was cut back by 1 base and J by 8 bases. CDR3 size: 15 residues. Looked up from germline, CDR1 is GTSNPN and CDR2 is SVGIG (reference sequence). In DNA form, the CDR3 reads TGTGCCTGGAGTGCCGGGACAGGGATGTTCGATGAGCAGTTCTTC. It yields the protein CAWSAGTGMFDEQFF.

The V call is TRBV28, the J call TRBJ1-1; D is possibly TRBD1 (6 bases). Germline CDR1 reads MDHEN; CDR2 reads SYDVKM. The CDR3 length is 15 residues. V lost 5 bases and J lost 11, with 24 bases in between. CDR3 residues: CASSQRQVRRLEAFF. In DNA, the CDR3 is TGTGCCAGCAGTCAACGACAGGTGAGGCGGCTAGAGGCTTTCTTT.

This clone was detected only a few times. V is TRBV7-8 and J is TRBJ2-7, with D tentatively TRBD1 or TRBD2 (5 bases each). The V and J ends lost 8 bases and 2 bases respectively, with 13 bases between them. Germline CDR1 and CDR2: SGHVS and FQNEAQ. The CDR3 runs 13 residues. The DNA for the CDR3 is TGTGCCAGCTCGGGACGGACCCCCTACGAGCAGTACTTC. Encoded protein: CASSGRTPYEQYF.